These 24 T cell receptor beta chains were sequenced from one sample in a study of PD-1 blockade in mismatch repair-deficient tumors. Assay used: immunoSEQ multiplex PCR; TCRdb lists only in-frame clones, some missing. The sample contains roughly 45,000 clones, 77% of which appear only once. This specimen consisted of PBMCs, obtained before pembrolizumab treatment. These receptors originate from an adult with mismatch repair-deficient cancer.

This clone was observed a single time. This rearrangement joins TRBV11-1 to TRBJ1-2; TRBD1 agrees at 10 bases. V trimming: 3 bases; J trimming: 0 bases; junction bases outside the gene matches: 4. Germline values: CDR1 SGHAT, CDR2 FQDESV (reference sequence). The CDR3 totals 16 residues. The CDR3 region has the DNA TGTGCCAGCAGCTTTGGACAGGGGGAATCTAACTATGGCTACACCTTC. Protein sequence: CASSFGQGESNYGYTF.

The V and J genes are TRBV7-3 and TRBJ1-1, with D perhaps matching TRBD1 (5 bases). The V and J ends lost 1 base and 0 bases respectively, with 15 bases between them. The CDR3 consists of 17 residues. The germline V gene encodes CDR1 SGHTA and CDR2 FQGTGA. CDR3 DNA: TGTGCCAGCAGCTTAATGGCGCAGGGCGCTATGAACACTGAAGCTTTCTTT. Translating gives CASSLMAQGAMNTEAFF.

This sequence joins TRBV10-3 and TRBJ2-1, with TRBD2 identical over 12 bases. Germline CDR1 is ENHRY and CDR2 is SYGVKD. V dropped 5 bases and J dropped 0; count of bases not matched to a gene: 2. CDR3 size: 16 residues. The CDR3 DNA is TGTGCCATCAGTCGGACTAGCGGGAACTCCTACAATGAGCAGTTCTTC. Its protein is CAISRTSGNSYNEQFF.

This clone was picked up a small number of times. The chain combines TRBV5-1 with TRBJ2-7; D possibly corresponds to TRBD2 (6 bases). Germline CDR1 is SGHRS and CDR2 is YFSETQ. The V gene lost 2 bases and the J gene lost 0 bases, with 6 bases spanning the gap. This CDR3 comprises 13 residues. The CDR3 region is CASSFGSSYEQYF. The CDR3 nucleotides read TGCGCCAGCAGCTTCGGGAGCTCCTACGAGCAGTACTTC.

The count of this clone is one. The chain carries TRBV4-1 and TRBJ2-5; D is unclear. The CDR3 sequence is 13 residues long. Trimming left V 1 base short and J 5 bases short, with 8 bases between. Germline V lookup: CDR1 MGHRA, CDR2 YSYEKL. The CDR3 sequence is CASSQVSAETQYF. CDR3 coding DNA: TGCGCCAGCAGCCAAGTCTCCGCGGAGACCCAGTACTTC.

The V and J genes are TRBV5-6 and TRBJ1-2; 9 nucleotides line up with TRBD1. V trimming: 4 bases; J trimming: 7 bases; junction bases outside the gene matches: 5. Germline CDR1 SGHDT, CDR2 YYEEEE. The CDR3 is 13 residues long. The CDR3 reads CASSTQGATGYTF. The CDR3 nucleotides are TGTGCCAGCAGCACACAGGGGGCCACTGGCTACACCTTC.

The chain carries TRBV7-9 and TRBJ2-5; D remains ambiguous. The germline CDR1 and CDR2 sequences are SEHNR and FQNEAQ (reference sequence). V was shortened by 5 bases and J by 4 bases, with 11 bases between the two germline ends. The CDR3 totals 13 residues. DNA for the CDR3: TGTGCCAGCAGCACCACCGGGCGAGAGACCCAGTACTTC. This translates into CASSTTGRETQYF.

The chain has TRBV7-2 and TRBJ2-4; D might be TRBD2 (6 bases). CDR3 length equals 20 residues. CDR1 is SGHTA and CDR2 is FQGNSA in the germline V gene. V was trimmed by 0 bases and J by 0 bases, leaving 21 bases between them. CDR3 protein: CASSLAEGQSANLAKNIQYF. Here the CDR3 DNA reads TGTGCCAGCAGCTTAGCGGAGGGGCAGTCAGCAAACCTAGCCAAAAACATTCAGTACTTC.

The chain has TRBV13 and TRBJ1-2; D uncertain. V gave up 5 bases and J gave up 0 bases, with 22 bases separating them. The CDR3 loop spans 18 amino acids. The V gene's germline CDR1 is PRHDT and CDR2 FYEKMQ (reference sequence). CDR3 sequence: CASSPSAGLGKANYGYTF. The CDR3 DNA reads TGTGCCAGCAGCCCCTCAGCAGGCCTGGGAAAAGCTAACTATGGCTACACCTTC.

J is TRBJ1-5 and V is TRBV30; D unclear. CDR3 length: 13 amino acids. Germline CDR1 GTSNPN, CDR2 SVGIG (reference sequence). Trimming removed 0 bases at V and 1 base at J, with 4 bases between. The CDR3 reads CAWSVTSNQPQHF. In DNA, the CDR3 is TGTGCCTGGAGTGTAACCAGCAATCAGCCCCAGCATTTT. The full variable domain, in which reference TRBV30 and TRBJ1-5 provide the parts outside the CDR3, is SQTIHQWPATLVQPVGSPLSLECTVEGTSNPNLYWYRQAAGRGLQLLFYSVGIGQISSEVPQNLSASRPQDRQFILSSKKLLLSDSGFYLCAWSVTSNQPQHFGDGTRLSIL.

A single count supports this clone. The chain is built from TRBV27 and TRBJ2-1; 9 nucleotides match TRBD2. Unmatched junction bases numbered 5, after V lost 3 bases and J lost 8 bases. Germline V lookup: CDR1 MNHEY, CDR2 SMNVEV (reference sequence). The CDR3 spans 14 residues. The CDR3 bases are TGTGCCAGCAGTTTCCCGGGACTAGCAGATGAGCAGTTCTTC. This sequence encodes CASSFPGLADEQFF.

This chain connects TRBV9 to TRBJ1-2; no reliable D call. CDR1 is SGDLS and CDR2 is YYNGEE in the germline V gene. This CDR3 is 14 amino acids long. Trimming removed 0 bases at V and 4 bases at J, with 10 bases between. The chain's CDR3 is CASSVEEGRYGYTF. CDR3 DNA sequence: TGTGCCAGCAGCGTAGAGGAAGGTCGCTATGGCTACACCTTC.

CDR3 sequence: CASSVAGDGSTEAFF. The CDR3 DNA reads TGTGCCAGCAGTGTGGCAGGCGACGGGAGCACTGAAGCTTTCTTT. This chain connects TRBV28 to TRBJ1-1, with D unresolved. Deletions cut 5 bases from V and 4 bases from J, with 17 bases between. Germline V gene data show CDR1 as MDHEN and CDR2 as SYDVKM. The CDR3 loop spans 15 amino acids.

CDR3 region: CASTKGQTQYF. The CDR3 coding sequence is TGTGCCAGCACTAAGGGCCAGACCCAGTACTTC. V and J are TRBV6-1 and TRBJ2-5; D remains unclear. Germline CDR1 is MNHNS and CDR2 is SASEGT. The CDR3 extends over 11 amino acids. Between the trimmed V and J ends, which lost 7 bases and 6 bases, there was a span of 9 bases.

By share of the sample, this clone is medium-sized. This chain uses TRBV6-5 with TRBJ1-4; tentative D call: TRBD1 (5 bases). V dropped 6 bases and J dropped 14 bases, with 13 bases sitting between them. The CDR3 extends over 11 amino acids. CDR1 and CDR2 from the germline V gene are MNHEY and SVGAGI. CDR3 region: CASSTGTVLFF. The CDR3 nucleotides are TGTGCCAGCAGCACCGGGACCGTGCTGTTTTTT.

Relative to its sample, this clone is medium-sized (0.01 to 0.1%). As DNA, the CDR3 is TGTGCCAGCGGTCCAAGCGAGGGCTATGGCTACACCTTC. Translating it yields CASGPSEGYGYTF. The rearrangement links TRBV28 to TRBJ1-2; no definite D call. Per germline, CDR1 MDHEN and CDR2 SYDVKM. This CDR3 has 13 amino acids. Trimming removed 8 bases at V and 4 bases at J, with 14 bases between.

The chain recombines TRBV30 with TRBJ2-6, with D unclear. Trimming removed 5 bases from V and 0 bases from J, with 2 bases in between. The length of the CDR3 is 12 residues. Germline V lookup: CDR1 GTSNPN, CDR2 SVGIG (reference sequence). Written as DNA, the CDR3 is TGTGCCTGGTCCTCTGGGGCCAACGTCCTGACTTTC. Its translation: CAWSSGANVLTF.

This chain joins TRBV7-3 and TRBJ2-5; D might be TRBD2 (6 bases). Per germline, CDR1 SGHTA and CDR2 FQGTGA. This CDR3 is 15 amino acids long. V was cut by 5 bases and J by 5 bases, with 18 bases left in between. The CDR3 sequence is CASSPGSGVGETQYF. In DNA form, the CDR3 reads TGTGCCAGCAGCCCTGGGTCGGGAGTAGGTGAGACCCAGTACTTC. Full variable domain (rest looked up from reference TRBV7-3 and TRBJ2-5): GAGVSQTPSNKVTEKGKYVELRCDPISGHTALYWYRQSLGQGPEFLIYFQGTGAADDSGLPNDRFFAVRPEGSVSTLKIQRTERGDSAVYLCASSPGSGVGETQYFGPGTRLLVL.

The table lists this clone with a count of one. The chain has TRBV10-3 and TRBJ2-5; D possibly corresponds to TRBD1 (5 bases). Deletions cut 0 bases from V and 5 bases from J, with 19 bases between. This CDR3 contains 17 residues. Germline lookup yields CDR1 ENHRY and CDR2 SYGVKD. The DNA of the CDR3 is TGTGCCATCAGTGAGTCGATAACAGGAAATGGTGGGGAGACCCAGTACTTC. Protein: CAISESITGNGGETQYF.

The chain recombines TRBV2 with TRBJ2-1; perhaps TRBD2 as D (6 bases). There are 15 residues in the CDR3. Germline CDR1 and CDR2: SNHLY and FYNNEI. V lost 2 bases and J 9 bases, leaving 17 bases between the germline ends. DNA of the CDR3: TGTGCCAGCAGTGAATTAGCGGACCTTCTGGTTGAGCAGTTCTTC. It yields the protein CASSELADLLVEQFF.

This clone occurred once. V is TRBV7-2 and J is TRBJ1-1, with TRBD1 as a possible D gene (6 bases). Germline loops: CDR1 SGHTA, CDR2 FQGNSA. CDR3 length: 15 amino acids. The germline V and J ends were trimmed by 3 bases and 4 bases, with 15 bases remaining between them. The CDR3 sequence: CASSLGHGGRTEAFF. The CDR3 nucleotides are TGTGCCAGCAGCTTGGGGCACGGGGGGCGCACTGAAGCTTTCTTT. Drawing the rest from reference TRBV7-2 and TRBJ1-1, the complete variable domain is GAGVSQSPSNKVTEKGKDVELRCDPISGHTALYWYRQSLGQGLEFLIYFQGNSAPDKSGLPSDRFSAERTGGSVSTLTIQRTQQEDSAVYLCASSLGHGGRTEAFFGQGTRLTVV.

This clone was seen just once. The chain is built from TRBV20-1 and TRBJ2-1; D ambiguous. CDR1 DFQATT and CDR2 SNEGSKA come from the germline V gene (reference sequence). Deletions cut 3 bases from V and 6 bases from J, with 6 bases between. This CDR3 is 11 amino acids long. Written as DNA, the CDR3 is TGCAGTGCTAGTCATGGCAATGAGCAGTTCTTC. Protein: CSASHGNEQFF.

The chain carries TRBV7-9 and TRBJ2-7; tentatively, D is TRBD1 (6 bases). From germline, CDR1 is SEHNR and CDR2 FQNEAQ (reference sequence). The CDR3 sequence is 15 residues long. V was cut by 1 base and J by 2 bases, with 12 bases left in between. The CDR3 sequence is CASSLVNREPYEQYF. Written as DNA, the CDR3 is TGTGCCAGCAGCTTAGTCAACAGGGAGCCCTACGAGCAGTACTTC. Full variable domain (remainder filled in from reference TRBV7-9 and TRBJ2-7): DTGVSQNPRHKITKRGQNVTFRCDPISEHNRLYWYRQTLGQGPEFLTYFQNEAQLEKSRLLSDRFSAERPKGSFSTLEIQRTEQGDSAMYLCASSLVNREPYEQYFGPGTRLTVT.

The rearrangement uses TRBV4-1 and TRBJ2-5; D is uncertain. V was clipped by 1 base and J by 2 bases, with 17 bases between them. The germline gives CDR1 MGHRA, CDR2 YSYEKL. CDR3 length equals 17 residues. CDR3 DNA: TGCGCCAGCAGCCAAGGGGTTCGACCCTTAGGGCAAGAGACCCAGTACTTC. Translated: CASSQGVRPLGQETQYF.